The clone carrying this TCR beta chain came up once. Its target is not known. These data are taken from a study of T cell repertoires in cytomegalovirus infection. Study summary: Public TCR beta signatures marked donors with CMV infection and the matching HLA. General study findings and limits: Cumulative public TCR beta family frequency identified carriers of CMV plus the relevant HLA. CMV-specific HLA-C-restricted TCR beta clonotypes dominated the ex vivo response.

TCRdb redid the calling of the reads with MiXCR, one entry per CDR3 protein. The sample lists under 200,000 distinct CDR3 sequences; roughly 9.8% were seen once. This clonotype originated in a human donor in good health (CMV status not recorded). Some clones in this sample may be carry-over from other donors' samples. The sample comprised PBMCs.

Here the CDR3 DNA reads TGTGCCAGCAGTTGGACTAGCGACCTCACAGATACGCAGTATTTT. Amino acid sequence: CASSWTSDLTDTQYF. V is TRBV6-2 or TRBV6-3 and J is TRBJ2-3; the match to TRBD2 covers 9 bases. J gave up 2 bases and V 4 bases, and 4 bases lay outside the gene matches. The CDR3 loop spans 15 amino acids. Germline-derived CDR1 and CDR2 are MNHEY and SVGEGT.